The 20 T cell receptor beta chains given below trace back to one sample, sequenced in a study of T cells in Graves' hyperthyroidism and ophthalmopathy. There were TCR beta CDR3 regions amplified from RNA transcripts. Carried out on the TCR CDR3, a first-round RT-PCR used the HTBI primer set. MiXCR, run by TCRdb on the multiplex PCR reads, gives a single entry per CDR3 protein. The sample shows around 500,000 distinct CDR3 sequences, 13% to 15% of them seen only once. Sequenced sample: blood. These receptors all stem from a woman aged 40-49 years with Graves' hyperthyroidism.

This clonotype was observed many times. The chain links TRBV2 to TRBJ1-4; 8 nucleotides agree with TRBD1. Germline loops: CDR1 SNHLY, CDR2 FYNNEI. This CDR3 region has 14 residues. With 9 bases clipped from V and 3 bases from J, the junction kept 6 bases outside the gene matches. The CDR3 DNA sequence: TGTGCCAGTTTGCAGGGGGCGGCTAATGAAAAACTGTTTTTT. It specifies CASLQGAANEKLFF.

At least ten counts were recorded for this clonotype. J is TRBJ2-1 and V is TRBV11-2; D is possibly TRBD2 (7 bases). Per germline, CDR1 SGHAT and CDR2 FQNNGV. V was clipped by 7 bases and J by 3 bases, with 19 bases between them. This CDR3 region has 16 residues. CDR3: CASIRGGGFSYNEQFF. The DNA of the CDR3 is TGTGCCAGCATCCGAGGGGGGGGTTTCAGCTACAATGAGCAGTTCTTC.

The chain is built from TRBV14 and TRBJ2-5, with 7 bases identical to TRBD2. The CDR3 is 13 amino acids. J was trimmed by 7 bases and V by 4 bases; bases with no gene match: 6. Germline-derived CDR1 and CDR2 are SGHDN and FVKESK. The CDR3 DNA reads TGTGCCAGCAGCCTTGGGACTAAGGCGACCCAGTACTTC. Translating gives CASSLGTKATQYF.

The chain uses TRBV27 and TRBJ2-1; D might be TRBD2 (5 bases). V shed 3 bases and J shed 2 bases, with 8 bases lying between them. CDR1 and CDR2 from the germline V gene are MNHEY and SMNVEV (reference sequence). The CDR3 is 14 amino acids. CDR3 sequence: CASSFAGTYNEQFF. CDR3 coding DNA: TGTGCCAGCAGTTTCGCGGGCACCTACAATGAGCAGTTCTTC.

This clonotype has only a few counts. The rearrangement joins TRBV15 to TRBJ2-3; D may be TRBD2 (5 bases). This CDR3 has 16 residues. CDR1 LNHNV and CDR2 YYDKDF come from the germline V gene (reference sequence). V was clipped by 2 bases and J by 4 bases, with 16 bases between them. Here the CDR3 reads CATSRIGPGGADTQYF. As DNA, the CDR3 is TGTGCCACCAGCAGAATCGGACCCGGAGGTGCAGATACGCAGTATTTT.

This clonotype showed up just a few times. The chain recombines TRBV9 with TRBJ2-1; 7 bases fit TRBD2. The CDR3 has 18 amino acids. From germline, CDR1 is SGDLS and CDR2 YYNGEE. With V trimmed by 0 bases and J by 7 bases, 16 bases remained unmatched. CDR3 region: CASSVDPSGSLLWNEQFF. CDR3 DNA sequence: TGTGCCAGCAGCGTAGATCCTAGCGGTTCCCTCCTATGGAATGAGCAGTTCTTC.

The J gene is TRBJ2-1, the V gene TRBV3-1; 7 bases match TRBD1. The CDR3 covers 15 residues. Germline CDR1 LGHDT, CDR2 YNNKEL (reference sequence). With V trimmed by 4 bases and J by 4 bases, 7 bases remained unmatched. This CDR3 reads CASSPRGTTYNEQFF. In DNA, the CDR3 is TGTGCCAGCAGCCCCAGGGGGACCACTTACAATGAGCAGTTCTTC.

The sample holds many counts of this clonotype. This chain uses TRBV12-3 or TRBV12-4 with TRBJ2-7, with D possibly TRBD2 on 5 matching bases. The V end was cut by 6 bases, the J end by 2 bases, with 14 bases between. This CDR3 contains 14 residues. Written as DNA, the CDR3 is TGTGCCAGCAGCCTAGCTCTGAGTGCCTACGAGCAGTACTTC. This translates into CASSLALSAYEQYF.

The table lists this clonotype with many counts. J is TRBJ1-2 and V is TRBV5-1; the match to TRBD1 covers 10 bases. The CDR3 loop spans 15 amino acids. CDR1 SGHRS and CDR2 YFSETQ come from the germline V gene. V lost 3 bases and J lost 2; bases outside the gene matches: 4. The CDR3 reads CASSSPGQGNYGYTF. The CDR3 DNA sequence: TGCGCCAGCAGCTCACCGGGACAGGGGAACTATGGCTACACCTTC.

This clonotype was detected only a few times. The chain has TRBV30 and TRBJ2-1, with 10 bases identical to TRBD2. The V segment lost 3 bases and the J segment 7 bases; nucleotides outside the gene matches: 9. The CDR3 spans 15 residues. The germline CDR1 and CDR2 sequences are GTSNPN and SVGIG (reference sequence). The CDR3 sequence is CAWSVGTSVSNEQFF. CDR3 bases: TGTGCCTGGAGCGTTGGGACTAGCGTTTCAAATGAGCAGTTCTTC.

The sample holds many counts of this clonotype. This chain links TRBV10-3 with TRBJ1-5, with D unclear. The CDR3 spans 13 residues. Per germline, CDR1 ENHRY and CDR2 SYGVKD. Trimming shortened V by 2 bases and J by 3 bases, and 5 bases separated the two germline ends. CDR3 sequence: CAISEVDNQPQHF. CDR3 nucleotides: TGTGCCATCAGTGAGGTGGACAATCAGCCCCAGCATTTT.

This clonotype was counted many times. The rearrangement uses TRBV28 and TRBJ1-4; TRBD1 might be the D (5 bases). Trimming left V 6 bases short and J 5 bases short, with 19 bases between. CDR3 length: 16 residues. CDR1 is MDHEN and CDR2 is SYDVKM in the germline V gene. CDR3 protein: CASRGGRKGTNEKLFF. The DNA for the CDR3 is TGTGCCAGCAGGGGGGGACGGAAGGGTACAAATGAAAAACTGTTTTTT.

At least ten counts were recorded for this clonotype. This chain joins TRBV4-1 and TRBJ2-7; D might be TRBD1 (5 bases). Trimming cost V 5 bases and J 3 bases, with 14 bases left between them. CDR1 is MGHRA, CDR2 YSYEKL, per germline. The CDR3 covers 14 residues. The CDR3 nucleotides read TGCGCCAGCAGCAAACAAAGGGGAAACTACGAGCAGTACTTC. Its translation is CASSKQRGNYEQYF.

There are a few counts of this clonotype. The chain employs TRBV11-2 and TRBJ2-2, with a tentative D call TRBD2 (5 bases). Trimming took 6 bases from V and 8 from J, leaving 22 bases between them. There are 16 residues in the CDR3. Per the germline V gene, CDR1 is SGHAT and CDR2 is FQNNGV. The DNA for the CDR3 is TGTGCCAGCAGTTCCCGGGAACGGGCCCCCGGGGGGGAGCTGTTTTTT. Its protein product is CASSSRERAPGGELFF.

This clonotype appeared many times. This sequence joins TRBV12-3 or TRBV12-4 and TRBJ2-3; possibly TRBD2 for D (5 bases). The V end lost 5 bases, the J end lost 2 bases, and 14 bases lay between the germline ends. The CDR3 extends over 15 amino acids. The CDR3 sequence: CASSRSSGFTDTQYF. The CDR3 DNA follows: TGTGCCAGCAGTCGGTCAAGCGGATTCACAGATACGCAGTATTTT.

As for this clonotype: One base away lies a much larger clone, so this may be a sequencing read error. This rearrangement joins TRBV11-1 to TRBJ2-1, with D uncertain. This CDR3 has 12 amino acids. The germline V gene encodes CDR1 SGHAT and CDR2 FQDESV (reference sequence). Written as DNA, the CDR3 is TGTACCAGCAGCTTCACAAGGAATGAGCAGTTCTTC. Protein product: CTSSFTRNEQFF.

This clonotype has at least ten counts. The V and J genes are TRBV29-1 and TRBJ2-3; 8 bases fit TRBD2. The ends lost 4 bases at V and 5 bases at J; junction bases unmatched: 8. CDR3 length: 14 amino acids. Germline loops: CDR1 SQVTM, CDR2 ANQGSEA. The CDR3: CSVGEAGAEDTQYF. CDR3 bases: TGCAGCGTTGGAGAAGCGGGAGCGGAAGATACGCAGTATTTT.

CDR3: CASTDPGLGSEQYF. CDR3 nucleotide sequence: TGCGCCAGCACCGATCCGGGACTAGGGTCCGAGCAGTACTTC. V usage is TRBV5-1 and J usage is TRBJ2-7, with 8 bases that match TRBD2. There are 14 residues in the CDR3. Germline V gene sequence: CDR1 SGHRS, CDR2 YFSETQ. V was clipped by 6 bases and J by 6 bases; unmatched bases: 11.

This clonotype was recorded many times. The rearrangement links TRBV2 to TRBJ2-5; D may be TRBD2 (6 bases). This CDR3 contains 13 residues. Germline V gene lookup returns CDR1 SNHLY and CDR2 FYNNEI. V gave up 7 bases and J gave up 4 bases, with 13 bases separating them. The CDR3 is CASTAREIETQYF. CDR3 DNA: TGTGCCAGCACCGCCCGGGAGATAGAGACCCAGTACTTC.

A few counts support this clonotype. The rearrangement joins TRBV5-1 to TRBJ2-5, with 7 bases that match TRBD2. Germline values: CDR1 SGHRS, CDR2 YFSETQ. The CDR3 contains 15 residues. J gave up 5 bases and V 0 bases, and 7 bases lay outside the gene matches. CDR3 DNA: TGCGCCAGCAGCTTGGAGGAGACTAGCTGGGAGACCCAGTACTTC. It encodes CASSLEETSWETQYF.